The 20 T cell receptor beta chains in this list originate from one sample, sequenced in a study of T cells in Graves' hyperthyroidism and ophthalmopathy (dated by TCRdb to the late 2010s). Library preparation used multiplex PCR. For sequencing, an Illumina HiSeq 2000 was employed. Amplification of TCR beta CDR3 regions was carried out from RNA transcripts. The TCR CDR3 was subjected to a first round of RT-PCR using the HTBI primer set and the Qiagen OneStep RT-PCR kit. Starting from the raw public reads, TCRdb applied fastp trimming at Q25, assembled clones with MiXCR and retained in-frame beta chains. Rows with a matching CDR3 protein are joined into one entry that keeps the most common DNA and genes. For this sample the table gives about 360,000 distinct CDR3 sequences, of which about 13% were detected only once. The ten largest make up less than 10% of the sample. Sequenced material: blood. These receptors all stem from a woman between 18 and 30 years old with Graves' hyperthyroidism.

This clonotype has just a few counts. This chain uses TRBV5-1 with TRBJ1-4; 8 nucleotides agree with TRBD1. This CDR3 is built from 14 residues. CDR1 and CDR2 (germline): SGHRS, YFSETQ. V shed 3 bases and J 7 bases; nucleotides not matched to a gene: 5. Here the CDR3 reads CASSSTGVGEKLFF. The CDR3 DNA is TGCGCCAGCAGCTCGACAGGGGTGGGTGAAAAACTGTTTTTT.

This clonotype appeared a few times. This may arise from a read error, as a much more abundant clone is one base away. The chain employs TRBV11-2 and TRBJ2-7; tentative D call: TRBD1 (6 bases). Germline V gene sequence: CDR1 SGHAT, CDR2 FQNNGV. The V gene lost 5 bases and the J gene lost 3 bases, with 20 bases spanning the gap. The CDR3 extends over 16 amino acids. The CDR3 is CASSPGPTGRLYEQYF. CDR3 bases: TGTGCCAGCAGCCCGGGCCCGACAGGTCGACTCTACGAGCAGTACTTC.

This clonotype came up many times. The chain is built from TRBV20-1 and TRBJ2-1; 9 bases map to TRBD1. J was trimmed by 6 bases and V by 1 base; bases with no gene match: 10. CDR3 size: 16 residues. Germline V gene lookup returns CDR1 DFQATT and CDR2 SNEGSKA (reference sequence). The CDR3, as DNA: TGCAGTGCTAGAGTCCACCGGGACAGGGAAGGCAATGAGCAGTTCTTC. Its protein is CSARVHRDREGNEQFF.

In its sample, this clonotype was seen many times. Written as DNA, the CDR3 is TGTGCCAGCAGCGACACAGGGGTGACGCAGTATTTT. Its protein product is CASSDTGVTQYF. The chain has TRBV7-2 and TRBJ2-3, with 7 positions matching TRBD1. Trimming cost V 5 bases and J 9 bases; bases outside gene matches: 5. The germline CDR1 and CDR2 sequences are SGHTA and FQGNSA. CDR3 length: 12 amino acids.

The chain employs TRBV11-3 and TRBJ2-5; possibly TRBD2 for D (6 bases). CDR3 length: 16 amino acids. V was clipped by 5 bases and J by 5 bases, with 21 bases between them. Germline loops: CDR1 SGHNT, CDR2 YENEEA. The CDR3 reads CASSRRLLWGVETQYF. The CDR3 DNA reads as TGTGCCAGCAGCCGAAGGTTGTTGTGGGGGGTGGAGACCCAGTACTTC.

Comments on this clonotype: A clone one base away is much larger, so this may be a read error. This chain links TRBV3-1 with TRBJ2-1; maybe TRBD1 (6 bases). From germline, CDR1 is LGHDT and CDR2 YNNKEL (reference sequence). The CDR3 has 14 residues. The CDR3 region is CASSRGSNHNEQLF. The CDR3, as DNA: TGTGCCAGCAGCAGGGGGAGTAACCACAATGAGCAGCTCTTC.

Many counts were recorded for this clonotype. The V call is TRBV20-1, the J call TRBJ1-2; TRBD1 matches at 7 bases. This CDR3 contains 13 residues. The V gene's germline CDR1 is DFQATT and CDR2 SNEGSKA (reference sequence). V was pared by 6 bases and J by 2 bases, with 6 bases of the junction left unmatched. The CDR3 sequence: CSASKQGNYGYTF. CDR3 in DNA: TGCAGTGCCTCCAAACAGGGGAACTATGGCTACACCTTC.

The rearrangement links TRBV28 to TRBJ2-2, with TRBD1 identical over 7 bases. CDR3 length: 16 amino acids. CDR1 and CDR2 from the germline V gene are MDHEN and SYDVKM. V gave up 4 bases and J gave up 1 base; unmatched junction bases: 6. The CDR3: CASSSRGQKNTGELFF. CDR3 coding DNA: TGTGCCAGCAGTTCCCGGGGACAGAAGAACACCGGGGAGCTGTTTTTT.

The J gene is TRBJ2-1, the V gene TRBV11-1; 13 nucleotides align to TRBD2. This CDR3 has 17 residues. From germline, CDR1 is SGHAT and CDR2 FQDESV (reference sequence). With V trimmed by 4 bases and J by 8 bases, 11 bases remained unmatched. In nucleotides, the CDR3 is TGTGCCAGCAGCTCCTCTTTACAAACTAGCGGGAGGGATGAGCAGTTCTTC. This codes for CASSSSLQTSGRDEQFF. Supplemented by reference TRBV11-1 and TRBJ2-1, the full variable domain reads EAEVAQSPRYKITEKSQAVAFWCDPISGHATLYWYRQILGQGPELLVQFQDESVVDDSQLPKDRFSAERLKGVDSTLKIQPAELGDSAMYLCASSSSLQTSGRDEQFFGPGTRLTVL.

This clonotype was detected a few times. This sequence joins TRBV5-6 and TRBJ2-1, with D possibly TRBD1 on 6 matching bases. The CDR3 loop spans 14 amino acids. Germline assignment: CDR1 SGHDT and CDR2 YYEEEE. Trimming shortened V by 0 bases and J by 3 bases, and 7 bases separated the two germline ends. The DNA of the CDR3 is TGTGCCAGCAGCTTGGACAGGGACTACAATGAGCAGTTCTTC. This codes for CASSLDRDYNEQFF.

This clonotype was counted ten times or more. The gene calls are TRBV3-1 and TRBJ1-2; 8 positions match TRBD1. CDR1 is LGHDT and CDR2 is YNNKEL in the germline V gene (reference sequence). This CDR3 contains 15 residues. Losses at the gene ends were 0 bases for V and 5 bases for J; bases not matched to a gene: 5. CDR3 coding DNA: TGTGCCAGCAGCCAAGACCCAGGGGGCGCGTATGGCTACACCTTC. This gives the protein CASSQDPGGAYGYTF.

This clonotype was observed at least ten times. This chain uses TRBV6-2 or TRBV6-3 with TRBJ1-1; D gene ambiguous. The CDR3 has 13 amino acids. The germline CDR1 and CDR2 sequences are MNHEY and SVGEGT. Trimming removed 5 bases at V and 4 bases at J, with 11 bases between. CDR3 nucleotides: TGTGCCAGCAGTCGGCAGTTCAGCACTGAAGCTTTCTTT. Translated: CASSRQFSTEAFF.

The sample holds many counts of this clonotype. V gene TRBV5-1 combines with J gene TRBJ2-1; 10 bases agree with TRBD2. This CDR3 is built from 15 residues. Germline V gene sequence: CDR1 SGHRS, CDR2 YFSETQ. V lost 0 bases to trimming and J lost 6 bases; unmatched junction nucleotides: 3. The CDR3 bases are TGCGCCAGCAGCTTGGGGAGCGGGGGGGCCAATGAGCAGTTCTTC. Amino acid sequence: CASSLGSGGANEQFF. The full variable domain, with the rest looked up from reference TRBV5-1 and TRBJ2-1, is KAGVTQTPRYLIKTRGQQVTLSCSPISGHRSVSWYQQTPGQGLQFLFEYFSETQRNKGNFPGRFSGRQFSNSRSEMNVSTLELGDSALYLCASSLGSGGANEQFFGPGTRLTVL.

This clonotype was recorded at least ten times. V and J are TRBV12-3 or TRBV12-4 and TRBJ1-2; 8 bases match TRBD1. Trimming at V came to 2 bases and at J to 6 bases, leaving 2 bases not matched to a gene. The CDR3 runs 13 residues. The CDR3 here is CASSLSGGNGYTF. In nucleotides, the CDR3 is TGTGCCAGCAGTTTATCAGGGGGCAATGGCTACACCTTC.

This clonotype was seen ten or more times. The chain links TRBV7-8 to TRBJ1-5, with D possibly TRBD1 on 5 matching bases. V lost 0 bases and J lost 9, with 15 bases in between. Germline V gives CDR1 SGHVS, CDR2 FQNEAQ. This CDR3 is 15 amino acids long. DNA for the CDR3: TGTGCCAGCAGCTTAGCCACCGGGACTTCACGGCCCCAGCATTTT. Amino acids: CASSLATGTSRPQHF.

This chain links TRBV6-1 with TRBJ1-2, with D maybe TRBD1 (6 bases). Germline CDR1 MNHNS, CDR2 SASEGT. This CDR3 comprises 13 residues. V gave up 2 bases and J gave up 4 bases, with 8 bases separating them. The CDR3 region is CASSERTAYGYTF. CDR3 coding DNA: TGTGCCAGCAGTGAAAGGACAGCCTATGGCTACACCTTC.

This clonotype occurred many times. V usage is TRBV20-1 and J usage is TRBJ1-3; no reliable D call. Germline loops: CDR1 DFQATT, CDR2 SNEGSKA (reference sequence). The CDR3 contains 12 residues. The V end was cut by 0 bases, the J end by 2 bases, with 2 bases between. CDR3 nucleotides: TGCAGTGCTAGAGATACTGGAAACACCATATATTTT. Protein: CSARDTGNTIYF.

This clonotype has ten or more counts. J is TRBJ2-5 and V is TRBV6-1, with 9 bases that match TRBD2. The CDR3 has 15 amino acids. J gave up 4 bases and V 7 bases, and 10 bases lay outside the gene matches. The germline gives CDR1 MNHNS, CDR2 SASEGT. The CDR3 loop is CASTRLRGGPETQYF. The CDR3, as DNA: TGTGCCAGCACTAGACTGCGGGGGGGCCCAGAGACCCAGTACTTC.

The chain couples TRBV5-1 to TRBJ2-5; the D is unclear. This CDR3 region has 14 residues. V shed 2 bases and J shed 5 bases, with 13 bases lying between them. From germline, CDR1 is SGHRS and CDR2 YFSETQ. The CDR3 here is CASSFVFVEETQYF. In nucleotides, the CDR3 is TGCGCCAGCAGCTTCGTCTTTGTAGAGGAGACCCAGTACTTC.

This clonotype was observed a few times. The V and J genes are TRBV20-1 and TRBJ1-4; D is uncertain. CDR1 and CDR2 from the germline V gene are DFQATT and SNEGSKA (reference sequence). The CDR3 is made up of 17 amino acids. Trimming took off 6 bases at V and 2 bases at J, with 22 bases between the two ends. Here the CDR3 DNA reads TGCAGTGCCCCAAAGGGCCGGGGTAGCCTGACTAATGAAAAACTGTTTTTT. Amino acids: CSAPKGRGSLTNEKLFF.